Each of the 11 T cell receptor beta chains below was sequenced from the same sample in a study of OX40 agonist ivuxolimab in advanced cancers. The table came from immunoSEQ multiplex PCR; TCRdb's copy has only in-frame clones and leaves some out. The sample has around 25,000 clones; roughly 88% are singletons. The sequenced sample was CD4+ or CD8+ T cells sorted from blood, obtained in a trial of the OX40 agonist ivuxolimab. These receptors all come from an adult with an advanced solid tumor such as melanoma, head and neck, liver or kidney cancer.

In DNA, the CDR3 is TGTGCCAGCAGCTTAGGGGACACCCCCTACGAGCAGTACTTC. Amino acids: CASSLGDTPYEQYF. The chain carries TRBV5-6 and TRBJ2-7; tentative D call: TRBD1 (6 bases). V was trimmed by 2 bases and J by 2 bases, leaving 11 bases between them. There are 14 residues in the CDR3. From germline, CDR1 is SGHDT and CDR2 YYEEEE. The full variable domain, completed using reference TRBV5-6 and TRBJ2-7, is DAGVTQSPTHLIKTRGQQVTLRCSPKSGHDTVSWYQQALGQGPQFIFQYYEEEERQRGNFPDRFSGHQFPNYSSELNVNALLLGDSALYLCASSLGDTPYEQYFGPGTRLTVT.

V and J are TRBV7-9 and TRBJ2-7, with TRBD2 identical over 9 bases. Germline V CDR1 and CDR2: SEHNR, FQNEAQ (reference sequence). This CDR3 has 15 amino acids. The trim removed 8 bases at V and 0 bases at J, leaving 8 bases unmatched. CDR3 region: CASGGTSTDSYEQYF. The CDR3 nucleotides read TGTGCCAGCGGAGGGACTAGCACCGACTCCTACGAGCAGTACTTC.

This clone was observed a handful of times. The chain joins TRBV9 to TRBJ2-7, with D hard to call. The CDR3 totals 14 residues. Germline V gene lookup returns CDR1 SGDLS and CDR2 YYNGEE. V gave up 4 bases and J gave up 4 bases, with 15 bases separating them. CDR3 protein: CASSPYLLGYEQYF. The DNA for the CDR3 is TGTGCCAGCAGCCCTTACCTACTCGGGTACGAGCAGTACTTC. The entire variable domain, with the rest obtained from reference TRBV9 and TRBJ2-7, is as follows: DSGVTQTPKHLITATGQRVTLRCSPRSGDLSVYWYQQSLDQGLQFLIQYYNGEERAKGNILERFSAQQFPDLHSELNLSSLELGDSALYFCASSPYLLGYEQYFGPGTRLTVT.

This sequence joins TRBV28 and TRBJ2-5; TRBD2 is a possible D gene (5 bases). CDR3 length: 14 residues. Germline V gives CDR1 MDHEN, CDR2 SYDVKM. V was cut by 4 bases and J by 4 bases, with 13 bases left in between. CDR3 region: CASSSTGWRETQYF. CDR3 sequence (DNA): TGTGCCAGCAGTTCGACGGGATGGAGAGAGACCCAGTACTTC.

The V and J genes are TRBV7-8 and TRBJ1-1, with 10 bases matching TRBD1. The CDR3 length is 15 residues. V trimming: 0 bases; J trimming: 5 bases; junction bases outside the gene matches: 3. CDR1 is SGHVS, CDR2 FQNEAQ, per germline. The CDR3 protein is CASSLAGQGGTEAFF. The CDR3 nucleotides are TGTGCCAGCAGCTTAGCCGGACAGGGGGGTACTGAAGCTTTCTTT.

The chain joins TRBV28 to TRBJ2-7, with D unresolved. The CDR3 contains 13 residues. V gave up 2 bases and J gave up 0 bases, with 5 bases separating them. Germline V gene lookup returns CDR1 MDHEN and CDR2 SYDVKM. The CDR3 spells CASSLGVSYEQYF. DNA of the CDR3: TGTGCCAGCAGTTTAGGTGTCTCCTACGAGCAGTACTTC.

This chain joins TRBV27 and TRBJ2-1; a weak D match, TRBD2 (6 bases). V lost 2 bases, J lost 0 bases, and 11 bases lay in between. The CDR3 spans 16 residues. The germline V gene encodes CDR1 MNHEY and CDR2 SMNVEV (reference sequence). Written as DNA, the CDR3 is TGTGCCAGCAGTTTACTAGCGCCGAGCTCCTACAATGAGCAGTTCTTC. It encodes CASSLLAPSSYNEQFF.

The J gene is TRBJ1-1, the V gene TRBV19; no reliable D call. Germline V gene sequence: CDR1 LNHDA, CDR2 SQIVND (reference sequence). With 6 bases removed from V and 2 bases from J, the gap between germline ends came to 4 bases. The CDR3 loop spans 11 amino acids. The CDR3 DNA sequence: TGTGCCAGTAGCCCCAACACTGAAGCTTTCTTT. This gives the protein CASSPNTEAFF.

This chain uses TRBV5-5 with TRBJ2-7; 7 bases align to TRBD1. V lost 4 bases, J lost 2 bases, and 9 bases stayed unmatched. Germline lookup yields CDR1 SGHKS and CDR2 YYEKEE (reference sequence). The CDR3 has 15 residues. The CDR3 region has the DNA TGTGCCAGCAGCACTCTGGACAGGACCCCCTACGAGCAGTACTTC. It translates to CASSTLDRTPYEQYF.

This chain joins TRBV9 and TRBJ2-2; D is possibly TRBD1 (7 bases). V lost 3 bases to trimming and J lost 2 bases, with 14 bases between them. The CDR3 is 16 amino acids. In germline, CDR1 is SGDLS, CDR2 YYNGEE. The CDR3 region has the DNA TGTGCCAGCAGCGCCCCAGGGGGGAGAAACACCGGGGAGCTGTTTTTT. It codes for CASSAPGGRNTGELFF.

This clone was observed a single time. This chain connects TRBV11-3 to TRBJ2-7; D is possibly TRBD1 (6 bases). Germline assignment: CDR1 SGHNT and CDR2 YENEEA. The length of the CDR3 is 13 residues. V gave up 4 bases and J gave up 3 bases, with 10 bases separating them. The DNA of the CDR3 is TGTGCCAGCAGCTCAAGAGGGGGCTACGAGCAGTACTTC. Amino acid sequence: CASSSRGGYEQYF.